Listed below are T cell receptor beta chains from one sample, sequenced in a study of Ad26.COV2.S vaccination and SARS-CoV-2 variants. Clones were read by immunoSEQ multiplex PCR, and TCRdb kept only the in-frame ones, dropping some. This sample yields more than 300,000 clones, of which around 84% are seen a single time; 1.9% belongs to the top ten. The specimen was peripheral blood, collected in a trial of Ad26.COV2.S vaccine versus placebo. These receptors were collected from a person between 18 and 65 years old who received the Ad26.COV2.S COVID-19 vaccine or a placebo. Each CDR3 is given with its conserved first and last residue. Each record gives: V gene, D gene, clone size, J gene, CDR3 DNA, CDR3 protein. The D gene is left open where the match is weak. The size of a clone is reported for some rows only, either as once, few or many, or as a class for expanded clones.

TRBV27	TRBD1	.	TRBJ2-7	TGTGCCAGCAGTCCGGACAGGTACCACGAGCAGTACTTC	CASSPDRYHEQYF
TRBV19	TRBD1	.	TRBJ1-4	TGTGCCAGTAGTTCCTCCGGGACAGGGCGTGAAAAACTGTTTTTT	CASSSSGTGREKLFF
TRBV3-1/TRBV3-2	.	.	TRBJ2-2	TGTGCCAGCAGCCCTGACACCGGGGAGCTGTTTTTT	CASSPDTGELFF
TRBV4-3	.	.	TRBJ1-1	TGCGCCAGCAGCCAAGAGCATGAGGGGGGGATGAACACTGAAGCTTTCTTT	CASSQEHEGGMNTEAFF
TRBV7-6	TRBD2	once	TRBJ2-3	TGTGCCAGCAGCTTGTCTAGCGGGGGGGCAGATACGCAGTATTTT	CASSLSSGGADTQYF
TRBV30	TRBD1	.	TRBJ1-2	TGTGCCTGGAGTGTAGGGACAGGGGTTGGCTACACCTTC	CAWSVGTGVGYTF
TRBV19	.	.	TRBJ2-2	TGTGCCAGTAGTATTCGGCGGGGAGCGAACACCGGGGAGCTGTTTTTT	CASSIRRGANTGELFF
TRBV5-1	.	.	TRBJ1-1	TGCGCCAGCAGCTCCCCCGGGGGCGCCCCGAACACTGAAGCTTTCTTT	CASSSPGGAPNTEAFF
TRBV3-1/TRBV3-2	.	few	TRBJ2-3	TGTGCCAGCAGCCCCCGTGGGGGGCTCACAGATACGCAGTATTTT	CASSPRGGLTDTQYF
TRBV25-1	.	.	TRBJ2-5	TGTGCCACCTCACCCTGGACTGGAGCGGCCCAAGAGACCCAGTACTTC	CATSPWTGAAQETQYF
TRBV3-1/TRBV3-2	TRBD1	once	TRBJ2-3	TGTGCCAGCAGCTACCGGGACAGGGGCACAGATACGCAGTATTTT	CASSYRDRGTDTQYF
TRBV5-4	.	.	TRBJ1-3	TGTGCCAGCAGCCCCGAGGTGGGCCGGTCTGGAAACACCATATATTTT	CASSPEVGRSGNTIYF
TRBV30	.	.	TRBJ2-7	TGTGCCTGGAGTGTACTAGGGAGTGAGCAGTACTTC	CAWSVLGSEQYF
TRBV19	TRBD2	.	TRBJ2-3	TGTGCCAGTAGTATGGTAGCGGGGGGGCAGGCAGATACGCAGTATTTT	CASSMVAGGQADTQYF
TRBV24-1	.	once	TRBJ1-1	TGTGCCACCAGTGATGCCCAGAACACTGAAGCTTTCTTT	CATSDAQNTEAFF
TRBV30	.	.	TRBJ1-2	TGTGCCTGGAGTGCCGCTGCCGAGGGGTCCTATGGCTACACCTTC	CAWSAAAEGSYGYTF
TRBV7-2	.	.	TRBJ2-2	TGTGCCAGCTCTAGCAGAAGGGGGAACACCGGGGAGCTGTTTTTT	CASSSRRGNTGELFF
TRBV5-4	TRBD1	.	TRBJ1-2	TGTGCCAGCAGCTCGACAGGGGGCCAAGGGGGTTTCTATGGCTACACCTTC	CASSSTGGQGGFYGYTF
TRBV6-5	.	.	TRBJ2-7	TGTGCCAGTCGGGACTCCAGCTCCTACGAGCAGTACTTC	CASRDSSSYEQYF
TRBV7-6	.	.	TRBJ1-6	TGTGCCAGCAGTCTTACAGGGTATTCACCCCTCCACTTT	CASSLTGYSPLHF
TRBV6-5	.	.	TRBJ1-2	TGTGCCAGCATTCAGACATCGGGAAGCTATGGCTACACCTTC	CASIQTSGSYGYTF
TRBV7-9	TRBD1	once	TRBJ2-3	TGTGCCACACAGGGGGTCTCAGGGCCCCGTAGCACAGATACGCAGTATTTT	CATQGVSGPRSTDTQYF
TRBV19	TRBD2	once	TRBJ2-5	TGTGCCAGTAGGAAACTAGCGGGGGGGCCCCAGGAGACCCAGTACTTC	CASRKLAGGPQETQYF
TRBV4-1	TRBD2	.	TRBJ2-3	TGCGCCAGCAGCCAAGCTCTAGCGGGGGGACTCACAGATACGCAGTATTTT	CASSQALAGGLTDTQYF
TRBV6-5	.	.	TRBJ1-6	TGTGCCAGCAGCCGACCCGGGACCGCTAATTCACCCCTCCACTTT	CASSRPGTANSPLHF
TRBV5-6	.	.	TRBJ1-2	TGTGCCAGCAGCTTGGCTGGCCAGCCTTATGGCTACACCTTC	CASSLAGQPYGYTF
TRBV29-1	.	once	TRBJ1-1	TGCAGCGGCGACTCGGGGGGGAACACTGAAGCTTTCTTT	CSGDSGGNTEAFF
TRBV6-5	TRBD1	.	TRBJ1-1	TGTGCCAGCAGACCCCTAGGGACAGGGAACACTGAAGCTTTCTTT	CASRPLGTGNTEAFF
TRBV3-1/TRBV3-2	TRBD1	.	TRBJ1-2	TGTGCCAGCGGACAGGGCTATGGCTACACCTTC	CASGQGYGYTF
TRBV3-1/TRBV3-2	.	.	TRBJ1-5	TGTGCCAGCAGCCAAGGAGGTGGGACGGACTTTAGCAATCAGCCCCAGCATTTT	CASSQGGGTDFSNQPQHF
TRBV5-4	.	once	TRBJ2-2	TGTGCCAGCAGCCCCAAGGCCTGGAACACCGGGGAGCTGTTTTTT	CASSPKAWNTGELFF
TRBV4-1	TRBD1	.	TRBJ1-3	TGCGCCAGCAGCCTAGGACAGGACCCCTCTGGAAACACCATATATTTT	CASSLGQDPSGNTIYF
TRBV5-1	TRBD2	few	TRBJ2-7	TGCGCCAGCAGCTTGGCCGGTGCGGGGGGCAGTTACGAGCAGTACTTC	CASSLAGAGGSYEQYF
TRBV3-1/TRBV3-2	TRBD1	.	TRBJ1-2	TGTGCCAGCAGCCAAGCGCGGACAGGGCCTAATGGCTACACCTTC	CASSQARTGPNGYTF
TRBV29-1	.	.	TRBJ1-1	TGCAGCGTCGGCTCCGGGGCCCGAGGCACTGAAGCTTTCTTT	CSVGSGARGTEAFF
TRBV5-5	.	.	TRBJ2-1	TGTGCCAGCAGCTTGGACTGGAGAGGGTACAATGAGCAGTTCTTC	CASSLDWRGYNEQFF
TRBV3-1/TRBV3-2	.	.	TRBJ1-1	TGTGCCAGCAGCCAAAAAGACTTGAACACTGAAGCTTTCTTT	CASSQKDLNTEAFF
TRBV9	TRBD2	.	TRBJ2-3	TGTGCCAGCAGCGTAGAATCTAGCGGGGGAGCCCTGTATACGCAGTATTTT	CASSVESSGGALYTQYF
TRBV7-8	.	.	TRBJ1-3	TGTGCCAGCAGCTTAGTACCCGGGTCTGGAAACACCATATATTTT	CASSLVPGSGNTIYF
TRBV7-2	.	.	TRBJ1-3	TGTGCCAGCAGCCCGTGGCAAGGAATCACCATATATTTT	CASSPWQGITIYF
TRBV18	.	.	TRBJ1-2	TGTGCCAGCTCTCCGGCCAGGGATTATGGCTACACCTTC	CASSPARDYGYTF
TRBV4-1	.	few	TRBJ1-1	TGCGCCAGCAGCCAACGGGGCTCAGACACTGAAGCTTTCTTT	CASSQRGSDTEAFF
TRBV19	.	.	TRBJ2-4	TGTGCCAGTAGTATAGCCCTCTCACAGGGTGAAGGGGCCAAAAACATTCAGTACTTC	CASSIALSQGEGAKNIQYF
TRBV19	TRBD1	.	TRBJ1-2	TGTGCCAGTAGTCCAGGGGGGACTAACTATGGCTACACCTTC	CASSPGGTNYGYTF
TRBV18	.	few	TRBJ2-1	TGTGCCAGCTCACCACCGTCCAGTTGGGAGCAGTTCTTC	CASSPPSSWEQFF
TRBV2	TRBD2	.	TRBJ2-7	TGTGCCAGCAGTGATGGACTAGCGGGGGCCTACGAGCAGTACTTC	CASSDGLAGAYEQYF
TRBV5-1	TRBD2	.	TRBJ2-3	TGCGCCAGCAGCATACTAGCGGGGGGCATCACAGATACGCAGTATTTT	CASSILAGGITDTQYF
TRBV7-2	.	.	TRBJ1-2	TGTGCCAGTTCTGCGGCCAGGGTAAACTATGGCTACACCTTC	CASSAARVNYGYTF
TRBV6-2/TRBV6-3	TRBD2	few	TRBJ2-1	TGTGCCAGCAGTTACTCCCCACTACTAGCGGGGTCTAGGGATGAGCAGTTCTTC	CASSYSPLLAGSRDEQFF
TRBV5-4	TRBD1	.	TRBJ1-2	TGTGCCAGCAGTCCCGACAGGGCAGATGGCTACACCTTC	CASSPDRADGYTF
TRBV9	.	once	TRBJ2-5	TGTGCCAGCAGCGTAAGGGGGGGAGAGACCCAGTACTTC	CASSVRGGETQYF
TRBV19	TRBD1	.	TRBJ1-1	TGTGCCAGTAGTATTCAGGGGGCTTGGACTGAAGCTTTCTTT	CASSIQGAWTEAFF